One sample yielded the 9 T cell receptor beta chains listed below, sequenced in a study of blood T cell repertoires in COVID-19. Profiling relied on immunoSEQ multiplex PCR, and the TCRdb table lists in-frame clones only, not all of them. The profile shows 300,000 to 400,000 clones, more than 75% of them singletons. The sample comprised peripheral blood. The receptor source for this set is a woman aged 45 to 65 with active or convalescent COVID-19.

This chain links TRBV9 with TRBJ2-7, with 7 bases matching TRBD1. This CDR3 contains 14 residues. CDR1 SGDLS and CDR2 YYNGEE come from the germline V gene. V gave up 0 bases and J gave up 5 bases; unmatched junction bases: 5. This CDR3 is CASSVAGGRNEQYF. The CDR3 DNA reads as TGTGCCAGCAGCGTAGCAGGGGGACGGAACGAGCAGTACTTC.

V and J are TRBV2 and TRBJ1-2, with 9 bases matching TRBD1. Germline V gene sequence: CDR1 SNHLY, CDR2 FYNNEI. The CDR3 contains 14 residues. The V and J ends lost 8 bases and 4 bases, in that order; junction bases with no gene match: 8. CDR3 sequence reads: CASRQGVGGYGYTF. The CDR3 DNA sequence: TGTGCCAGCCGACAGGGGGTAGGAGGCTATGGCTACACCTTC.

CDR3 bases: TGTGCCAGCAGTTTCCGGGGACTACTCTACGAGCAGTACTTC. Its translation is CASSFRGLLYEQYF. The rearrangement uses TRBV27 and TRBJ2-7; 7 positions agree with TRBD2. The germline V gene encodes CDR1 MNHEY and CDR2 SMNVEV (reference sequence). J lost 3 bases, V lost 3 bases, and 5 bases had no gene match. This CDR3 comprises 14 residues.

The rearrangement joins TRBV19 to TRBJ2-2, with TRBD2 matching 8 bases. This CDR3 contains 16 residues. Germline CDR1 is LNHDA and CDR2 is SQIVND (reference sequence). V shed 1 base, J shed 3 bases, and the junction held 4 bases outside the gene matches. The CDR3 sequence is CASSIVTSGYTGELFF. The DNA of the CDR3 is TGTGCCAGTAGTATAGTAACTAGCGGATACACCGGGGAGCTGTTTTTT.

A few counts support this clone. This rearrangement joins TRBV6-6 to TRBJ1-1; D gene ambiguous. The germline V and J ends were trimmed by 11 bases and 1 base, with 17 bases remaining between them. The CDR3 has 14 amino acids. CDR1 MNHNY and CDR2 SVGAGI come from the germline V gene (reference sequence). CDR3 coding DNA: TGTGCCCTGAGGGAGGGTGGAAGGAACACTGAAGCTTTCTTT. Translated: CALREGGRNTEAFF.

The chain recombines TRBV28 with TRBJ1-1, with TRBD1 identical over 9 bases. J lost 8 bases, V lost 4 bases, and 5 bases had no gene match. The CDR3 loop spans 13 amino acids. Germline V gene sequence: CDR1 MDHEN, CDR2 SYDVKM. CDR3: CASSSTGGAEAFF. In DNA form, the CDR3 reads TGTGCCAGCAGTTCTACAGGGGGCGCGGAAGCTTTCTTT. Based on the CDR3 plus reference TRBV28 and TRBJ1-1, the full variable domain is DVKVTQSSRYLVKRTGEKVFLECVQDMDHENMFWYRQDPGLGLRLIYFSYDVKMKEKGDIPEGYSVSREKKERFSLILESASTNQTSMYLCASSSTGGAEAFFGQGTRLTVV.

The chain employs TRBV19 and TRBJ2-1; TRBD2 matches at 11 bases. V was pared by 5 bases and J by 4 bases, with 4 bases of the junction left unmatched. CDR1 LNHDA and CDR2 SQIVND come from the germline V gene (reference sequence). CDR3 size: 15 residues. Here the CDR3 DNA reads TGTGCCAGTAGTTTGGGACTAGCGGAGTACAATGAGCAGTTCTTC. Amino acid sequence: CASSLGLAEYNEQFF.

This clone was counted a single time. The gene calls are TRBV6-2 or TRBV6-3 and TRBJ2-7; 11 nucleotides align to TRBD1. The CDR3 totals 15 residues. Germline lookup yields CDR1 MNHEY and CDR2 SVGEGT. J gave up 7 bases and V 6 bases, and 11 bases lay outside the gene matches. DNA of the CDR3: TGTGCCAGCAGCGGACTCGGACAGGGGGCGCGGGAGCAGTACTTC. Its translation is CASSGLGQGAREQYF.

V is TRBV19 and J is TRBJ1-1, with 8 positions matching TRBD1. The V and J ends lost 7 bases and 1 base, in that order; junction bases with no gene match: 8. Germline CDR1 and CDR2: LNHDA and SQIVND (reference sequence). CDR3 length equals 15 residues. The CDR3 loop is CASIAPGTGNTEAFF. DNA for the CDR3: TGTGCCAGTATCGCGCCTGGGACAGGGAACACTGAAGCTTTCTTT.